The entry below describes one TCR beta chain. These data are taken from a study of blood T cell repertoires in COVID-19. Across the study: T cells, B-cell-depleted T cells, or PBMCs provided the cDNA or gDNA that served as material.

TCRdb's copy holds only in-frame clones and misses some; the assay was immunoSEQ multiplex PCR. This sample has about 270,000 clones, with approximately 89% found just once. Participant ages covered about 18 to 100 years across around 25 US areas. Two negative PCRs, clearance, or symptom resolution characterized the recovered Cohort 3 donors. In germline, CDR1 is SNHLY, CDR2 FYNNEI. The CDR3 is 15 residues long. V lost 7 bases and J lost 3; bases outside the gene matches: 12. V is TRBV2 and J is TRBJ2-7, with 7 positions matching TRBD1. The specimen sequenced was PBMCs or T cells enriched from blood (not recorded which). The TCR originated in a young woman who had recovered from COVID-19. CDR3 nucleotide sequence: TGTGCCAGCACTAACGACCGGGACAGCCTCTACGAGCAGTACTTC. This codes for CASTNDRDSLYEQYF.